These 31 T cell receptor beta chains came from one sample sequenced in a study of low-dose radiotherapy and immunotherapy resistance in tumors. The time point: after trial treatment. Treatment of the sample: LDRT plus nivolumab, ipilimumab, low-dose cyclophosphamide and aspirin (RACIN trial). TRAV- and TRBV-specific primers primed first-strand cDNA, covering alpha and beta chains. Amplification of TCRs used a constant-region primer and V-primer adapter for roughly 20 PCR cycles. TCRdb processed the reads anew with MiXCR; each CDR3 protein has one entry. This sample carries tens of thousands of distinct CDR3 sequences, 25% to 30% of them seen once, and the ten largest clones take roughly 9.1%. The sequencing here drew on PBMCs, taken after low-dose radiotherapy plus immunotherapy. These receptor sequences come from a male donor with prostate cancer.

As regards this clonotype: This sequence is one base from a far larger clone and is likely a read error. This chain joins TRBV2 and TRBJ2-7; D perhaps matches TRBD2 (5 bases). V was trimmed by 7 bases and J by 7 bases, leaving 17 bases between them. The CDR3 has 13 residues. Germline V CDR1 and CDR2: SNHLY, FYNNEI. CDR3 region: CASTGGSYNEQYF. CDR3 sequence (DNA): TGTGCCAGCACCGGAGGCTCCTACAATGAGCAGTACTTC.

At least ten counts were recorded for this clonotype. The chain is built from TRBV11-2 and TRBJ2-1; 7 bases line up with TRBD2. After removal of 5 bases from V and 3 bases from J, the junction contained 4 bases not matched to a gene. The CDR3 sequence is 14 residues long. CDR1 SGHAT and CDR2 FQNNGV come from the germline V gene. The CDR3, as DNA: TGTGCCAGCAGCCTAGCGGACCTCTACAATGAGCAGTTCTTC. Translated, it gives CASSLADLYNEQFF.

The rearrangement uses TRBV5-6 and TRBJ2-6, with a tentative D call TRBD1 (6 bases). V was shortened by 2 bases and J by 0 bases, with 9 bases between the two germline ends. Germline loops: CDR1 SGHDT, CDR2 YYEEEE. This CDR3 is 16 amino acids long. CDR3 sequence: CASSFRTASGANVLTF. As DNA, the CDR3 is TGTGCCAGCAGCTTCCGGACAGCCTCTGGGGCCAACGTCCTGACTTTC.

At least ten counts were recorded for this clonotype. This rearrangement joins TRBV6-8 to TRBJ2-3; 10 positions agree with TRBD2. In germline, CDR1 is MNHGY, CDR2 SAAAGT. The CDR3 length is 16 residues. V lost 2 bases and J lost 1; bases outside the gene matches: 3. The CDR3 DNA follows: TGTGCCAGCAGTTACATCGGACTAGCGGGCACAGATACGCAGTATTTT. It encodes CASSYIGLAGTDTQYF.

At least ten counts were recorded for this clonotype. As DNA, the CDR3 is TGCAGTGCTAGAGAGGGGATAGATACGCAGTATTTT. This sequence encodes CSAREGIDTQYF. The chain links TRBV20-1 to TRBJ2-3; no reliable D call. Germline V gene data show CDR1 as DFQATT and CDR2 as SNEGSKA (reference sequence). Between the trimmed V and J ends, which lost 0 bases and 5 bases, there was a span of 6 bases. This CDR3 is 12 amino acids long.

In this sample, this clonotype turned up many times. The V gene is TRBV9, the J gene TRBJ2-1, with D tentatively TRBD1 (6 bases). The CDR3 sequence is 14 residues long. Trimming took off 0 bases at V and 10 bases at J, with 14 bases between the two ends. CDR1 and CDR2 (germline): SGDLS, YYNGEE. In DNA, the CDR3 is TGTGCCAGCAGCGTAGCTGAGGGGGTAGGAGAGCAGTTCTTC. Translated: CASSVAEGVGEQFF.

About this clonotype itself: Because the CDR3's place on the DNA is in doubt, the DNA is left out and the CDR3 is given as listed by TCRdb. The chain has TRBV5-1 and TRBJ2-7; the DNA was not used to check the table's D call, TRBD1. Germline loops: CDR1 SGHRS, CDR2 YFSETQ. 23 amino acids form the CDR3, both terminal residues included. The CDR3 loop reads CASSQTSVYFCAISDGGAYEQYF.

This clonotype showed up many times. The chain uses TRBV6-1 and TRBJ1-5, with D unclear. CDR3 length equals 16 residues. CDR1 MNHNS and CDR2 SASEGT come from the germline V gene. V was trimmed by 0 bases and J by 2 bases, leaving 11 bases between them. The CDR3 protein is CASSEAWGGGNQPQHF. Here the CDR3 DNA reads TGTGCCAGCAGTGAAGCTTGGGGTGGGGGCAATCAGCCCCAGCATTTT.

This clonotype was detected ten times or more. The CDR3 bases are TGCGCCAGCAGCTTGGCCGACACTGAAGCTTTCTTT. This translates into CASSLADTEAFF. The chain is built from TRBV5-1 and TRBJ1-1; D unresolved. From germline, CDR1 is SGHRS and CDR2 YFSETQ. Trimming pared 0 bases from V and 3 bases from J, leaving 3 bases between. The CDR3 runs to 12 residues. The full variable domain, rest sourced from reference TRBV5-1 and TRBJ1-1, is KAGVTQTPRYLIKTRGQQVTLSCSPISGHRSVSWYQQTPGQGLQFLFEYFSETQRNKGNFPGRFSGRQFSNSRSEMNVSTLELGDSALYLCASSLADTEAFFGQGTRLTVV.

The sample holds many counts of this clonotype. This chain uses TRBV20-1 with TRBJ2-5, with D possibly TRBD1 on 5 matching bases. This CDR3 contains 16 residues. Looked up from germline, CDR1 is DFQATT and CDR2 is SNEGSKA (reference sequence). The V end lost 0 bases, the J end lost 1 base, and 15 bases lay between the germline ends. CDR3 DNA: TGCAGTGCTAGAGATCACTGGACATCAGTCCAAGAGACCCAGTACTTC. This gives the protein CSARDHWTSVQETQYF.

Relative to its sample, this clonotype is medium-sized. This chain uses TRBV29-1 with TRBJ2-7; D is uncertain. Germline-derived CDR1 and CDR2 are SQVTM and ANQGSEA. The CDR3 sequence is 12 residues long. The ends were cut back, 5 bases at V and 0 bases at J, with 8 bases in the middle. In DNA, the CDR3 is TGCAGCGTTTCACCGGGCTCCTACGAGCAGTACTTC. Its translation: CSVSPGSYEQYF.

Concerning this clonotype: A far larger clone lies a single base away; this is likely a read error. This rearrangement joins TRBV3-1 to TRBJ2-1, with D maybe TRBD2 (5 bases). The CDR3 has 15 residues. V was clipped by 4 bases and J by 10 bases, with 20 bases between them. Per the germline V gene, CDR1 is LGHDT and CDR2 is YNNKEL (reference sequence). CDR3 nucleotide sequence: TGTGCCAGCAGCCCTGGACCGGGGAGCTCCTACGAGCAGTTCTTC. It encodes CASSPGPGSSYEQFF.

This clonotype turned up a few times. The genes are TRBV11-3 and TRBJ2-7; the D gene is possibly TRBD2 (6 bases). Trimming left V 1 base short and J 2 bases short, with 15 bases between. Germline CDR1 and CDR2: SGHNT and YENEEA. This CDR3 spans 16 amino acids. CDR3 sequence: CASSLGPGESTYEQYF. The CDR3 DNA follows: TGTGCCAGCAGCTTAGGGCCGGGGGAGTCTACCTACGAGCAGTACTTC.

This clonotype was seen at least ten times. The chain recombines TRBV1 with TRBJ2-2; the D segment call TRBD2 is taken from the table without a DNA check. TRBV1 is marked as a pseudogene. The CDR3 loop spans 15 amino acids. The CDR3 protein is CTSSQDGRRTGELFF. DNA of the CDR3: TGCACCAGCAGCCAAGATGGGAGGAGGACCGGGGAGCTGTTTTTT.

This clonotype was picked up many times. The chain recombines TRBV18 with TRBJ2-7, with 7 bases that match TRBD1. Germline CDR1 reads KGHSH; CDR2 reads LQKENI. This CDR3 spans 15 amino acids. V dropped 6 bases and J dropped 2; count of bases not matched to a gene: 10. In DNA form, the CDR3 reads TGTGCCAGCTCGCCCTTAGACAGGGTAGCCTACGAGCAGTACTTC. Its protein is CASSPLDRVAYEQYF.

This clonotype occurred many times. The rearrangement links TRBV20-1 to TRBJ2-7; TRBD2 agrees at 12 bases. V was pared by 6 bases and J by 9 bases, with 6 bases of the junction left unmatched. The length of the CDR3 is 12 residues. Germline assignment: CDR1 DFQATT and CDR2 SNEGSKA (reference sequence). The CDR3 DNA follows: TGCAGTGCCAGGACTAGCGGGAAAGGGCAGTACTTC. Translating gives CSARTSGKGQYF.

This clonotype was counted at least ten times. The chain links TRBV6-6 to TRBJ2-5; no firm D call. This CDR3 has 12 residues. V lost 9 bases, J lost 4 bases, and 12 bases lay in between. Germline CDR1 reads MNHNY; CDR2 reads SVGAGI (reference sequence). The CDR3 protein is CASQALGETQYF. In DNA form, the CDR3 reads TGTGCCAGTCAGGCGCTCGGAGAGACCCAGTACTTC.

This clonotype was picked up many times. The chain recombines TRBV7-9 with TRBJ1-1; D not certain. This CDR3 region has 15 residues. Germline V lookup: CDR1 SEHNR, CDR2 FQNEAQ (reference sequence). The V end lost 1 base, the J end lost 1 base, and 10 bases lay between the germline ends. Here the CDR3 reads CASSLDGRSNTEAFF. CDR3 sequence (DNA): TGTGCCAGCAGCTTAGACGGACGGTCGAACACTGAAGCTTTCTTT.

This clonotype was counted at least ten times. This chain uses TRBV7-9 with TRBJ1-1, with no clear D. V shed 2 bases and J shed 4 bases, with 8 bases lying between them. The CDR3 contains 13 residues. Germline values: CDR1 SEHNR, CDR2 FQNEAQ (reference sequence). The CDR3 protein is CASSLYSTTEAFF. CDR3 nucleotides: TGTGCCAGCAGCTTATATTCAACCACTGAAGCTTTCTTT.

This clonotype was seen repeatedly, ten times or more. The chain links TRBV19 to TRBJ2-1; D gene ambiguous. CDR3 length: 15 amino acids. Germline loops: CDR1 LNHDA, CDR2 SQIVND (reference sequence). V lost 2 bases and J lost 4, with 12 bases in between. CDR3 protein: CASSIMGFAYNEQFF. The CDR3 DNA follows: TGTGCCAGTAGTATAATGGGCTTCGCATACAATGAGCAGTTCTTC.

This clonotype appeared many times. The chain employs TRBV7-8 and TRBJ2-2; maybe TRBD2 (5 bases). This CDR3 is 14 amino acids long. Deletions cut 2 bases from V and 7 bases from J, with 11 bases between. From germline, CDR1 is SGHVS and CDR2 FQNEAQ. In nucleotides, the CDR3 is TGTGCCAGCAGCTTATTTAGCGCGGGCGGGGAGCTGTTTTTT. Its translation is CASSLFSAGGELFF. Combining the CDR3 with reference TRBV7-8 and TRBJ2-2 gives the whole variable domain GAGVSQSPRYKVAKRGQDVALRCDPISGHVSLFWYQQALGQGPEFLTYFQNEAQLDKSGLPSDRFFAERPEGSVSTLKIQRTQQEDSAVYLCASSLFSAGGELFFGEGSRLTVL.

The table lists this clonotype with many counts. This chain connects TRBV7-2 to TRBJ1-5; D might be TRBD1 (5 bases). V was clipped by 3 bases and J by 5 bases, with 14 bases between them. This CDR3 comprises 15 residues. Germline CDR1 is SGHTA and CDR2 is FQGNSA. The CDR3 coding sequence is TGTGCCAGCAGCTTCGGGGGATTTGGTGATCAGCCCCAGCATTTT. This sequence encodes CASSFGGFGDQPQHF.

The table lists this clonotype with many counts. This chain uses TRBV5-1 with TRBJ2-3; unclear D gene. V was shortened by 6 bases and J by 0 bases, with 14 bases between the two germline ends. The CDR3 runs 15 residues. Germline CDR1 reads SGHRS; CDR2 reads YFSETQ. CDR3 coding DNA: TGCGCCAGCATGCTTTCGGTTTCTAGCACAGATACGCAGTATTTT. Its translation: CASMLSVSSTDTQYF.

This clonotype is termed medium-sized. The chain uses TRBV3-1 and TRBJ2-7; D might be TRBD2 (7 bases). The CDR3 has 13 amino acids. In germline, CDR1 is LGHDT, CDR2 YNNKEL (reference sequence). Trimming left V 4 bases short and J 6 bases short, with 13 bases between. The CDR3 DNA reads as TGTGCCAGCAGCCTCGGACTAGGGGGCGAGCAGTACTTC. Translated: CASSLGLGGEQYF.

This clonotype was detected many times. The chain recombines TRBV7-2 with TRBJ2-7, with unresolved D. The CDR3 runs 14 residues. Germline V gene data show CDR1 as SGHTA and CDR2 as FQGNSA. The V end was cut by 2 bases, the J end by 0 bases, with 8 bases between. This CDR3 is CASSLSRSSYEQYF. CDR3 bases: TGTGCCAGCAGCTTATCCAGGTCCTCCTACGAGCAGTACTTC.

Turning to this clonotype: No DNA is shown, since the ends of the CDR3 on it are uncertain; the CDR3 is the one TCRdb lists. The gene calls are TRBV2 and TRBJ2-2; the table's D call, TRBD2, was not checked against the DNA. The CDR3 has 18 residues if both end residues are counted. In germline, CDR1 is SNHLY, CDR2 FYNNEI. The CDR3 spells CASTRGAGGPTAGELFFF.

Ten or more counts support this clonotype. This CDR3 is CASSPNRRQGAYNEQFF. DNA of the CDR3: TGTGCCAGCAGCCCCAACCGCCGACAGGGAGCCTACAATGAGCAGTTCTTC. The genes are TRBV5-6 and TRBJ2-1, with 7 bases identical to TRBD1. The CDR3 is made up of 17 amino acids. The V segment lost 4 bases and the J segment 2 bases; nucleotides outside the gene matches: 12. Germline V CDR1 and CDR2: SGHDT, YYEEEE. Based on the CDR3 plus reference TRBV5-6 and TRBJ2-1, the full variable domain is DAGVTQSPTHLIKTRGQQVTLRCSPKSGHDTVSWYQQALGQGPQFIFQYYEEEERQRGNFPDRFSGHQFPNYSSELNVNALLLGDSALYLCASSPNRRQGAYNEQFFGPGTRLTVL.

Note on this clonotype: The likely explanation is a read error, given a far larger clone one base away. The chain is built from TRBV27 and TRBJ2-5; 8 bases are a match to TRBD1. Per the germline V gene, CDR1 is MNHEY and CDR2 is SMNVEV (reference sequence). The CDR3 spans 16 residues. V lost 7 bases to trimming and J lost 11 bases; unmatched junction nucleotides: 21. The CDR3 DNA is TGTGCCAGCACGTACTCGACAGGGGAACGCTACAATGAGCAGTACTTC. It yields the protein CASTYSTGERYNEQYF.

This clonotype was seen many times. The rearrangement joins TRBV5-1 to TRBJ2-3; D may be TRBD2 (5 bases). V was pared by 4 bases and J by 6 bases, with 12 bases between. Germline assignment: CDR1 SGHRS and CDR2 YFSETQ. The CDR3 runs 13 residues. CDR3 nucleotides: TGCGCCAGCAGCCCCCGGACTTCGGATACGCAGTATTTT. This codes for CASSPRTSDTQYF.

The V and J genes are TRBV10-3 and TRBJ2-1; 7 nucleotides match TRBD1. CDR3 length: 17 residues. V trimming: 6 bases; J trimming: 6 bases; junction bases outside the gene matches: 17. Germline CDR1 is ENHRY and CDR2 is SYGVKD. The CDR3 here is CAISQPPGTVLSNEQFF. The CDR3 region has the DNA TGTGCCATCAGCCAGCCCCCCGGGACAGTACTTTCCAATGAGCAGTTCTTC.

The gene calls are TRBV2 and TRBJ2-2; D possibly uses TRBD1 or TRBD2 (5 bases each). Germline lookup yields CDR1 SNHLY and CDR2 FYNNEI. The V end was cut by 6 bases, the J end by 1 base, with 21 bases between. This CDR3 region has 18 residues. CDR3 bases: TGTGCCAGCAGGGGGACCCCTATATGGGCCCAGAACACCGGGGAGCTGTTTTTT. Translating it yields CASRGTPIWAQNTGELFF.